This TCR beta chain appears in the sequencing data of a study of response to subunit inactivated influenza vaccine. The CDR3 is 13 amino acids. CDR1 and CDR2 (germline): SGHAT, FQNNGV. Study-wide points: Authors suggested each seasonal influenza vaccination recruits few new T cells.

Regarding this clonotype: Its antigen is not identified. One end of the junction varies from germline; a read error may be responsible.

TCRdb reprocessed the RT-PCR reads with MiXCR, giving one entry per CDR3 protein. Altogether around 520,000 distinct CDR3 sequences are present, about 12% being singletons, with the ten largest covering roughly 10%. This rearrangement joins TRBV11-2 to TRBJ2-5; D gene unclear. This sequence was found in a man aged 45-65 years who received an inactivated influenza vaccine. The starting material was PBMCs from blood, obtained on the day of vaccination. The CDR3 DNA is TGTGTCAGCAGCTTAGGGTTAGCTCGAGGCCAGTACTTC. Encoded protein: CVSSLGLARGQYF.